These 4 T cell receptor beta chains came from one sample sequenced in a study of T cells after yellow fever vaccination. MiXCR, run by TCRdb on the 5' RACE reads, gives a single entry per CDR3 protein. The repertoire consists of 100,000 to 150,000 distinct CDR3 sequences, with approximately 8.4% occurring once and the leading ten covering 30% to 50%. This material consisted of CD8+ T cells sorted from PBMCs, taken on the day of the yellow fever booster vaccination. Receptors originate from a man aged 18 to 29 who received the YFV17D yellow fever vaccine.

This rearrangement joins TRBV6-2 or TRBV6-3 to TRBJ1-1, with D tentatively TRBD1 (6 bases). V was trimmed by 8 bases and J by 1 base, leaving 14 bases between them. In germline, CDR1 is MNHEY, CDR2 SVGEGT. This CDR3 contains 14 residues. As DNA, the CDR3 is TGTGCCAGCGGAAGTCCGACAGGGAACACTGAAGCTTTCTTT. It translates to CASGSPTGNTEAFF.

This clonotype was counted between two and nine times. The genes are TRBV7-9 and TRBJ2-5, with D possibly being TRBD1 (5 bases). V lost 2 bases, J lost 5 bases, and 12 bases lay in between. Germline CDR1 reads SEHNR; CDR2 reads FQNEAQ (reference sequence). The CDR3 sequence is 14 residues long. The CDR3: CASSLSGAGETQYF. The CDR3 DNA reads TGTGCCAGCAGCTTATCTGGGGCCGGGGAGACCCAGTACTTC.

Only one count was recorded for this clonotype. The V gene is TRBV6-6, the J gene TRBJ2-5; 7 bases align to TRBD1. V shed 6 bases and J 6 bases; nucleotides not matched to a gene: 4. Per the germline V gene, CDR1 is MNHNY and CDR2 is SVGAGI (reference sequence). The CDR3 is 12 residues long. For the CDR3, the DNA is TGTGCCAGCAGACAGGGACAGAAGACCCAGTACTTC. Its protein product is CASRQGQKTQYF.

This clonotype has more than one count but fewer than ten. The rearrangement joins TRBV4-1 to TRBJ2-3; TRBD2 agrees at 13 bases. J gave up 3 bases and V 5 bases, and 20 bases lay outside the gene matches. The CDR3 consists of 21 residues. Germline V gene sequence: CDR1 MGHRA, CDR2 YSYEKL. The CDR3 loop reads CASSRSVRGPGLAGPTDTQYF. CDR3 coding DNA: TGCGCCAGCAGCAGGTCGGTCCGAGGGCCGGGACTAGCGGGGCCGACAGATACGCAGTATTTT.